The 30 T cell receptor beta chains below come from one sample, sequenced in a study of blood T cell repertoires in COVID-19. Clones were read by immunoSEQ multiplex PCR, and TCRdb kept only the in-frame ones, dropping some. The repertoire consists of about 14,000 clones, with approximately 81% occurring once and the leading ten covering under 30%. Sequencing used peripheral blood. The receptors were gathered from a human donor in a cohort sampled during active COVID-19.

This chain links TRBV13 with TRBJ1-2; unclear D gene. CDR1 and CDR2 from the germline V gene are PRHDT and FYEKMQ (reference sequence). Trimming removed 3 bases from V and 6 bases from J, with 20 bases in between. The CDR3 is 16 amino acids. CDR3 coding DNA: TGTGCCAGCAGCTTGGGAGGAGGTTTGTGGGAAGATGGCTACACCTTC. This gives the protein CASSLGGGLWEDGYTF.

This rearrangement joins TRBV2 to TRBJ1-2; the D gene is possibly TRBD1 (5 bases). The CDR3 length is 15 residues. Deletions cut 4 bases from V and 5 bases from J, with 17 bases between. CDR1 and CDR2 (germline): SNHLY, FYNNEI. The CDR3 loop is CASSVFPDRTYGYTF. The CDR3 nucleotides read TGTGCCAGCAGTGTTTTCCCCGACAGAACATATGGCTACACCTTC.

The chain carries TRBV6-5 and TRBJ1-2, with a possible D match to TRBD1 (6 bases). The germline V gene encodes CDR1 MNHEY and CDR2 SVGAGI. This CDR3 has 14 amino acids. V was clipped by 5 bases and J by 2 bases, with 12 bases between them. CDR3 coding DNA: TGTGCCAGCAGTACCCAGGGGATCAACTATGGCTACACCTTC. Its translation is CASSTQGINYGYTF.

The chain recombines TRBV14 with TRBJ2-6; D remains unclear. V shed 0 bases and J shed 0 bases, with 15 bases lying between them. The CDR3 is 19 amino acids. The V gene's germline CDR1 is SGHDN and CDR2 FVKESK. This chain's CDR3 is CASSQDPFPVPSGANVLTF. CDR3 bases: TGTGCCAGCAGCCAAGATCCATTCCCGGTCCCCTCTGGGGCCAACGTCCTGACTTTC.

V and J are TRBV7-6 and TRBJ1-3, with 9 nucleotides matching TRBD1. J was trimmed by 2 bases and V by 1 base; bases with no gene match: 0. Germline values: CDR1 SGHVS, CDR2 FNYEAQ. This CDR3 has 15 amino acids. CDR3 protein: CASSLGTGAGNTIYF. CDR3 DNA sequence: TGTGCCAGCAGCTTAGGGACAGGGGCTGGAAACACCATATATTTT.

A remark on this clone: At the DNA level, this CDR3 is encoded by other sequences in the same sample as well. This chain joins TRBV27 and TRBJ2-1, with 8 bases that match TRBD2. The CDR3 sequence is 14 residues long. Germline V gives CDR1 MNHEY, CDR2 SMNVEV (reference sequence). The ends lost 2 bases at V and 8 bases at J; junction bases unmatched: 5. CDR3 residues: CASSLGLTSDEQFF. CDR3 in DNA: TGTGCCAGCAGTTTAGGCTTGACTAGCGATGAGCAGTTCTTC.

The chain links TRBV19 to TRBJ2-1; the D gene is possibly TRBD2 (6 bases). Germline V gene lookup returns CDR1 LNHDA and CDR2 SQIVND (reference sequence). V was trimmed by 4 bases and J by 7 bases, leaving 11 bases between them. CDR3 length equals 13 residues. The CDR3 spells CASSRGGRNEQFF. The CDR3, as DNA: TGTGCCAGTAGTAGGGGTGGGAGGAATGAGCAGTTCTTC. Combining the CDR3 with reference TRBV19 and TRBJ2-1 gives the whole variable domain DGGITQSPKYLFRKEGQNVTLSCEQNLNHDAMYWYRQDPGQGLRLIYYSQIVNDFQKGDIAEGYSVSREKKESFPLTVTSAQKNPTAFYLCASSRGGRNEQFFGPGTRLTVL.

This clone was seen only once. The V call is TRBV4-1, the J call TRBJ2-7; 10 positions match TRBD1. The CDR3 totals 15 residues. Trimming took 1 base from V and 7 from J; bases not matched to a gene: 7. Germline CDR1 MGHRA, CDR2 YSYEKL. The CDR3: CASSQVPGQGGEQYF. CDR3 sequence (DNA): TGCGCCAGCAGCCAAGTCCCCGGACAGGGGGGAGAGCAGTACTTC.

The chain couples TRBV5-5 to TRBJ2-1, with 7 bases matching TRBD2. V lost 0 bases to trimming and J lost 7 bases; unmatched junction nucleotides: 10. Looked up from germline, CDR1 is SGHKS and CDR2 is YYEKEE (reference sequence). The CDR3 contains 16 residues. In nucleotides, the CDR3 is TGTGCCAGCAGCTTGGCGGCGGGAGCGAATGGGAATGAGCAGTTCTTC. It specifies CASSLAAGANGNEQFF. Together with reference TRBV5-5 and TRBJ2-1, the CDR3 gives the full variable domain: DAGVTQSPTHLIKTRGQQVTLRCSPISGHKSVSWYQQVLGQGPQFIFQYYEKEERGRGNFPDRFSARQFPNYSSELNVNALLLGDSALYLCASSLAAGANGNEQFFGPGTRLTVL.

CDR3 sequence reads: CASSLRTEAFF. Written as DNA, the CDR3 is TGTGCCAGCAGTTTACGCACTGAAGCTTTCTTT. V usage is TRBV28 and J usage is TRBJ1-1, with unresolved D. There are 11 residues in the CDR3. Looked up from germline, CDR1 is MDHEN and CDR2 is SYDVKM. V lost 2 bases to trimming and J lost 4 bases, with 2 bases between them.

The chain employs TRBV27 and TRBJ2-6; no clear D. This CDR3 is built from 14 residues. V shed 5 bases and J shed 2 bases, with 7 bases lying between them. Germline V gives CDR1 MNHEY, CDR2 SMNVEV (reference sequence). Here the CDR3 DNA reads TGTGCCAGCAGTGCTTCGGCTGGGGCCAACGTCCTGACTTTC. This encodes CASSASAGANVLTF.

The rearrangement uses TRBV28 and TRBJ1-6; TRBD1 is a possible D gene (5 bases). The CDR3 extends over 16 amino acids. Between the trimmed V and J ends, which lost 5 bases and 9 bases, there was a span of 20 bases. Germline V gene sequence: CDR1 MDHEN, CDR2 SYDVKM. CDR3 bases: TGTGCCAGCAGTCAAATAGGGGATGGTCCCCTTTCACCCCTCCACTTT. It yields the protein CASSQIGDGPLSPLHF.

The V and J genes are TRBV14 and TRBJ2-3, with TRBD2 identical over 8 bases. The CDR3 covers 15 residues. Germline loops: CDR1 SGHDN, CDR2 FVKESK. Trimming cost V 4 bases and J 5 bases; bases outside gene matches: 8. This chain's CDR3 is CASSLMSGRRDTQYF. DNA for the CDR3: TGTGCCAGCAGCCTAATGAGCGGGAGAAGAGATACGCAGTATTTT. Looking up the rest from reference TRBV14 and TRBJ2-3 gives the full variable domain: EAGVTQFPSHSVIEKGQTVTLRCDPISGHDNLYWYRRVMGKEIKFLLHFVKESKQDESGMPNNRFLAERTGGTYSTLKVQPAELEDSGVYFCASSLMSGRRDTQYFGPGTRLTVL.

The chain combines TRBV5-1 with TRBJ2-3; D remains unclear. Per the germline V gene, CDR1 is SGHRS and CDR2 is YFSETQ. The CDR3 runs 16 residues. Trimming left V 0 bases short and J 0 bases short, with 11 bases between. The CDR3 here is CASSLETLLSTDTQYF. DNA of the CDR3: TGCGCCAGCAGCTTGGAAACTCTCCTTAGCACAGATACGCAGTATTTT.

The chain combines TRBV27 with TRBJ2-2; no definite D call. Germline values: CDR1 MNHEY, CDR2 SMNVEV (reference sequence). This CDR3 contains 13 residues. The V end lost 3 bases, the J end lost 5 bases, and 7 bases lay between the germline ends. The CDR3 DNA sequence: TGTGCCAGCAGTTTGGCCCCAACCGGGGAGCTGTTTTTT. Translating it yields CASSLAPTGELFF.

This clone was found once. This sequence joins TRBV6-5 and TRBJ2-1, with 8 nucleotides matching TRBD2. The CDR3 contains 11 residues. V dropped 7 bases and J dropped 8; count of bases not matched to a gene: 1. Per the germline V gene, CDR1 is MNHEY and CDR2 is SVGAGI. The CDR3 nucleotides are TGTGCCAGCACTAGCGGGCATGAGCAGTTCTTC. Amino acids: CASTSGHEQFF.

This clone turned up a few times. The chain has TRBV7-7 and TRBJ2-7; D possibly corresponds to TRBD2 (7 bases). The CDR3 is made up of 15 amino acids. The V gene lost 4 bases and the J gene lost 5 bases, with 18 bases spanning the gap. The germline V gene encodes CDR1 SSHAT and CDR2 FNYEAQ (reference sequence). CDR3 loop: CASSSALGGADEQYF. The CDR3 DNA follows: TGTGCCAGCAGCTCAGCCCTTGGGGGGGCGGACGAGCAGTACTTC. Looking up the rest from reference TRBV7-7 and TRBJ2-7 gives the full variable domain: GAGVSQSPRYKVTKRGQDVTLRCDPISSHATLYWYQQALGQGPEFLTYFNYEAQPDKSGLPSDRFSAERPEGSISTLTIQRTEQRDSAMYRCASSSALGGADEQYFGPGTRLTVT.

This rearrangement joins TRBV30 to TRBJ1-1, with 7 bases fitting TRBD1. V dropped 4 bases and J dropped 4; count of bases not matched to a gene: 9. The CDR3 is 14 residues long. Germline CDR1 is GTSNPN and CDR2 is SVGIG (reference sequence). CDR3 bases: TGTGCCTGGATGGGAAAGGGGGCAGTCACTGAAGCTTTCTTT. This translates into CAWMGKGAVTEAFF.

The chain employs TRBV6-5 and TRBJ1-5; D not resolved. Per germline, CDR1 MNHEY and CDR2 SVGAGI. The CDR3 has 14 residues. V was shortened by 0 bases and J by 3 bases, with 6 bases between the two germline ends. For the CDR3, the DNA is TGTGCCAGCAGTTACTCCGTCCTCAATCAGCCCCAGCATTTT. Its translation: CASSYSVLNQPQHF.

The chain links TRBV28 to TRBJ1-2; the D gene is possibly TRBD1 (6 bases). CDR3 length: 12 amino acids. V was clipped by 4 bases and J by 8 bases, with 11 bases between them. The V gene's germline CDR1 is MDHEN and CDR2 SYDVKM. The CDR3 nucleotides read TGTGCCAGCAGTTCAGGGGATAGAGGCTACACCTTC. The encoded protein is CASSSGDRGYTF.

The rearrangement uses TRBV24-1 and TRBJ2-3; 7 positions agree with TRBD1. V dropped 0 bases and J dropped 1; count of bases not matched to a gene: 3. CDR1 and CDR2 (germline): KGHDR, SFDVKD. The CDR3 covers 16 residues. The CDR3 nucleotides are TGTGCCACCAGTGATTTGTCTACAGGGGGCACAGATACGCAGTATTTT. Residues: CATSDLSTGGTDTQYF.

The chain uses TRBV18 and TRBJ2-1; D gene ambiguous. The CDR3 is made up of 16 amino acids. Trimming took off 0 bases at V and 0 bases at J, with 9 bases between the two ends. Per germline, CDR1 KGHSH and CDR2 LQKENI. The CDR3 coding sequence is TGTGCCAGCTCACCACCTTCCTCTAGCTCCTACAATGAGCAGTTCTTC. This translates into CASSPPSSSSYNEQFF.

The V call is TRBV27, the J call TRBJ2-7; 10 bases are shared with TRBD1. V dropped 7 bases and J dropped 3; count of bases not matched to a gene: 9. There are 15 residues in the CDR3. Germline V lookup: CDR1 MNHEY, CDR2 SMNVEV (reference sequence). CDR3 sequence reads: CASTLTGGAFYEQYF. CDR3 nucleotides: TGTGCCAGCACCCTGACAGGGGGCGCCTTCTACGAGCAGTACTTC.

For the CDR3, the DNA is TGTGCCAGCAGTGACCACAGCTTGAATCAGCCCCAGCATTTT. Its protein product is CASSDHSLNQPQHF. The chain employs TRBV6-1 and TRBJ1-5; no reliable D call. Germline CDR1 and CDR2: MNHNS and SASEGT. Trimming stripped 3 bases from V and 4 bases from J, with 10 bases between. The CDR3 covers 14 residues.

The chain combines TRBV18 with TRBJ2-5, with no clear D. The CDR3 has 14 residues. Per germline, CDR1 KGHSH and CDR2 LQKENI. V dropped 0 bases and J dropped 7 bases, with 12 bases sitting between them. CDR3 residues: CASSPPNRRGTQYF. CDR3 DNA: TGTGCCAGCTCACCACCCAACCGAAGAGGGACCCAGTACTTC.

V gene TRBV6-6 combines with J gene TRBJ2-2, with D possibly matching TRBD1 (6 bases). Between the trimmed V and J ends, which lost 5 bases and 1 base, there was a span of 17 bases. CDR3 length: 17 amino acids. Germline CDR1 and CDR2: MNHNY and SVGAGI (reference sequence). DNA of the CDR3: TGTGCCAGCAGTCCCGCCTCGGGACAACTGAACACCGGGGAGCTGTTTTTT. It codes for CASSPASGQLNTGELFF.

The chain is built from TRBV7-2 and TRBJ2-2; TRBD2 might be the D (7 bases). This CDR3 has 15 residues. Germline lookup yields CDR1 SGHTA and CDR2 FQGNSA. Trimming removed 5 bases at V and 7 bases at J, with 17 bases between. This chain's CDR3 is CASSPAGGRNGELFF. The CDR3 nucleotides are TGTGCCAGCAGCCCCGCCGGGGGGCGGAACGGGGAGCTGTTTTTT.

This clone was counted a few times. The chain is built from TRBV5-5 and TRBJ1-2; D is unclear. The germline V gene has CDR1 SGHKS and CDR2 YYEKEE (reference sequence). Trimming took 0 bases from V and 2 from J, leaving 5 bases between them. The CDR3 consists of 13 residues. CDR3 DNA: TGTGCCAGCAGCTTGGACATAAACTATGGCTACACCTTC. Its translation is CASSLDINYGYTF.

The chain joins TRBV7-2 to TRBJ2-3; 8 bases agree with TRBD1. The CDR3 is made up of 15 amino acids. The germline gives CDR1 SGHTA, CDR2 FQGNSA. V lost 5 bases to trimming and J lost 1 base; unmatched junction nucleotides: 5. The CDR3 sequence: CASSPAGGGTDTQYF. The CDR3 DNA follows: TGTGCCAGCAGCCCCGCAGGGGGCGGCACAGATACGCAGTATTTT.

The chain couples TRBV4-2 to TRBJ2-7; 8 nucleotides line up with TRBD2. This CDR3 region has 16 residues. V was clipped by 2 bases and J by 6 bases; unmatched bases: 12. Germline V gives CDR1 LGHNA, CDR2 YNFKEQ. The CDR3: CASSQSVTSATIEQYF. CDR3 coding DNA: TGTGCCAGCAGCCAATCTGTGACTAGCGCCACCATCGAGCAGTACTTC.